This TCR beta chain was sequenced during a study of T cell responses to AZD1222 COVID-19 vaccine. General study points: The donors showed a predominance of white British ancestry and of females, with possible underestimation of clonal diversity. Spike-specific TCR breadth and depth went up after people got two AZD1222 doses. Targets within unmutated variant regions were reportedly found for nearly half of spike-specific TCRs.

The CDR3 has 15 amino acids. Trimming stripped 3 bases from V and 0 bases from J, with 8 bases between. Germline loops: CDR1 SGHDN, CDR2 FVKESK. Comments on this clone: Its antigen is unknown.

Method: immunoSEQ multiplex PCR; TCRdb's copy keeps in-frame clones and lacks some. The profile shows 90,000 to 150,000 clones, just over 85% of them singletons. The sequenced sample was peripheral blood, obtained on day 0 of AZD1222 vaccination. The V call is TRBV14, the J call TRBJ2-2, with D tentatively TRBD1 (6 bases). The receptor was isolated from an adult in good health. The CDR3 here is CASSHGQTNTGELFF. In DNA form, the CDR3 reads TGTGCCAGCAGCCACGGACAGACGAACACCGGGGAGCTGTTTTTT.